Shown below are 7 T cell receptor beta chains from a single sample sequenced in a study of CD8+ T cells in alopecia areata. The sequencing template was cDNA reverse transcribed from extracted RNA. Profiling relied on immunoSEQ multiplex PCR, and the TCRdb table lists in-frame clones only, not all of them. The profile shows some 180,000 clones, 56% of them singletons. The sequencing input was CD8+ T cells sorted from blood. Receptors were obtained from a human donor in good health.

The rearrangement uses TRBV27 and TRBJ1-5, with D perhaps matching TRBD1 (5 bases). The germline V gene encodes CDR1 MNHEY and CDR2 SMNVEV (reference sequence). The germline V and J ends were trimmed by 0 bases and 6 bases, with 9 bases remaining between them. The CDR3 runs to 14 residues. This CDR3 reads CASSLSGDGQPQHF. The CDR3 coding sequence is TGTGCCAGCAGTTTATCAGGGGACGGTCAGCCCCAGCATTTT.

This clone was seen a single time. The chain's CDR3 is CASSLAGSNTEAFF. The CDR3 coding sequence is TGCGCCAGCAGCTTGGCCGGCTCTAACACTGAAGCTTTCTTT. This chain joins TRBV5-1 and TRBJ1-1; D unresolved. CDR1 and CDR2 from the germline V gene are SGHRS and YFSETQ. Trimming removed 0 bases at V and 2 bases at J, with 8 bases between. The CDR3 extends over 14 amino acids.

This CDR3 is CASSLKARNTEAFF. The CDR3 DNA follows: TGCGCCAGCAGCTTGAAGGCCCGGAACACTGAAGCTTTCTTT. The chain is built from TRBV5-1 and TRBJ1-1, with unresolved D. Germline V gene data show CDR1 as SGHRS and CDR2 as YFSETQ. V was shortened by 1 base and J by 1 base, with 8 bases between the two germline ends. This CDR3 has 14 residues.

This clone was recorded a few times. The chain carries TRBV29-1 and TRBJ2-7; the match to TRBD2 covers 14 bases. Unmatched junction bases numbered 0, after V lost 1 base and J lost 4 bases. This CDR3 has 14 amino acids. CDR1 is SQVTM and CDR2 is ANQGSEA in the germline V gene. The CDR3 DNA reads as TGCAGCGTTGAAGGGACTAGCGGGGGGTACGAGCAGTACTTC. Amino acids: CSVEGTSGGYEQYF.

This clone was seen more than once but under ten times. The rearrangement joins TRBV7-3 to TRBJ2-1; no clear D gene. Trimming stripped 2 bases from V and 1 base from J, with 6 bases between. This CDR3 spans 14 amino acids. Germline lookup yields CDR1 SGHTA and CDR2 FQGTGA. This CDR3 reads CASSLGYSYNEQFF. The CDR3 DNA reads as TGTGCCAGCAGCTTAGGGTATTCCTACAATGAGCAGTTCTTC.

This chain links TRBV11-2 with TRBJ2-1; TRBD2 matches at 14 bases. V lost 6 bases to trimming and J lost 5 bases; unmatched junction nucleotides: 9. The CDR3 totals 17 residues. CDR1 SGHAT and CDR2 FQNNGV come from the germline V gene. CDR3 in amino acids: CASSSGLAGAKDNEQFF. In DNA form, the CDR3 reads TGTGCCAGCAGTTCGGGACTAGCGGGGGCTAAGGACAATGAGCAGTTCTTC.

The CDR3 here is CASSSPPGTEAFF. In nucleotides, the CDR3 is TGTGCCAGCAGTTCCCCACCAGGCACTGAAGCTTTCTTT. J is TRBJ1-1 and V is TRBV27, with D unresolved. CDR1 MNHEY and CDR2 SMNVEV come from the germline V gene (reference sequence). CDR3 length: 13 residues. The germline V and J ends were trimmed by 4 bases and 4 bases, with 10 bases remaining between them.